Shown below are 14 T cell receptor beta chains from a single sample sequenced in a study of blood T cell repertoires in COVID-19. Sequenced by immunoSEQ multiplex PCR; TCRdb stores in-frame clones only, minus some. The sample has 35,000 to 50,000 clones; 85% are singletons. Specimen: peripheral blood. The receptors derive from a human donor in a cohort sampled during active COVID-19.

The chain carries TRBV2 and TRBJ2-2, with TRBD2 as a possible D gene (6 bases). This CDR3 contains 13 residues. Germline CDR1 and CDR2: SNHLY and FYNNEI. Between the trimmed V and J ends, which lost 7 bases and 5 bases, there was a span of 11 bases. This CDR3 is CASKGRTTGELFF. The CDR3 DNA reads as TGTGCCAGCAAGGGGAGGACGACCGGGGAGCTGTTTTTT.

The V and J genes are TRBV2 and TRBJ2-5, with D uncertain. Per germline, CDR1 SNHLY and CDR2 FYNNEI. The CDR3 covers 12 residues. Trimming stripped 7 bases from V and 5 bases from J, with 11 bases between. The CDR3 DNA follows: TGTGCCAGCAAAGCCGAGGATGAGACCCAGTACTTC. This sequence encodes CASKAEDETQYF.

Of note for this clone: The junction shows a germline mismatch at one end, possibly a read error. The chain combines TRBV19 with TRBJ1-1, with D perhaps TRBD1 (5 bases). The CDR3 has 12 amino acids. Per the germline V gene, CDR1 is LNHDA and CDR2 is SQIVND (reference sequence). CDR3 sequence reads: CASKQGDTEAFF. CDR3 nucleotides: TGTGCGAGTAAGCAGGGTGACACTGAAGCTTTCTTT.

J is TRBJ2-7 and V is TRBV6-5; 9 nucleotides line up with TRBD1. With 8 bases clipped from V and 1 base from J, the junction kept 6 bases outside the gene matches. The CDR3 is made up of 14 amino acids. Germline V gene lookup returns CDR1 MNHEY and CDR2 SVGAGI. CDR3 sequence reads: CASGGQGISYEQYF. CDR3 DNA: TGTGCCAGCGGCGGACAGGGGATATCCTACGAGCAGTACTTC.

V gene TRBV18 combines with J gene TRBJ2-4; 10 positions agree with TRBD1. Germline CDR1 and CDR2: KGHSH and LQKENI. V shed 5 bases and J 6 bases; nucleotides not matched to a gene: 1. CDR3 length equals 13 residues. CDR3 amino acids: CASSGTGVNIQYF. In nucleotides, the CDR3 is TGTGCCAGCTCAGGGACAGGGGTAAACATTCAGTACTTC. Drawing the rest from reference TRBV18 and TRBJ2-4, the complete variable domain is NAGVMQNPRHLVRRRGQEARLRCSPMKGHSHVYWYRQLPEEGLKFMVYLQKENIIDESGMPKERFSAEFPKEGPSILRIQQVVRGDSAAYFCASSGTGVNIQYFGAGTRLSVL.

The chain recombines TRBV5-1 with TRBJ1-3, with 7 bases identical to TRBD1. The CDR3 spans 17 residues. The V segment lost 4 bases and the J segment 0 bases; nucleotides outside the gene matches: 10. Germline lookup yields CDR1 SGHRS and CDR2 YFSETQ. The CDR3 protein is CASSVVPGQSSGNTIYF. CDR3 bases: TGCGCCAGCAGCGTCGTTCCGGGACAGAGCTCTGGAAACACCATATATTTT.

The genes are TRBV19 and TRBJ1-2; D not certain. CDR1 and CDR2 (germline): LNHDA, SQIVND (reference sequence). V was pared by 1 base and J by 4 bases, with 10 bases between. CDR3 length equals 14 residues. The CDR3 loop is CASSIGPFGYGYTF. CDR3 DNA: TGTGCCAGTAGTATAGGGCCTTTTGGCTATGGCTACACCTTC.

This clone was counted only a few times. The chain is built from TRBV10-1 and TRBJ1-1; D unresolved. V was shortened by 0 bases and J by 8 bases, with 7 bases between the two germline ends. This CDR3 is built from 12 residues. Germline lookup yields CDR1 WNHNN and CDR2 SYGVQD (reference sequence). The CDR3 DNA sequence: TGCGCCAGCAGTGAGTCTGCGGGGGAAGCTTTCTTT. As protein: CASSESAGEAFF.

This chain joins TRBV12-3 or TRBV12-4 and TRBJ2-5; D is uncertain. This CDR3 region has 12 residues. V lost 1 base and J lost 4, with 4 bases in between. This CDR3 is CASSLGPETQYF. In DNA, the CDR3 is TGTGCCAGCAGTTTAGGGCCAGAGACCCAGTACTTC.

The rearrangement links TRBV12-5 to TRBJ2-2; D gene uncertain. The ends were cut back, 0 bases at V and 2 bases at J, with 13 bases in the middle. CDR1 is LGHNT and CDR2 is FRNRAP in the germline V gene. The CDR3 has 17 residues. In nucleotides, the CDR3 is TGTGCTAGTGGTTTGGTACTTGGAGTTTTTAACACCGGGGAGCTGTTTTTT. It is translated as CASGLVLGVFNTGELFF.

Only a few counts were recorded for this clone. This chain's CDR3 is CASSTGERGTDTQYF. CDR3 DNA: TGCGCCAGCAGCACGGGCGAGCGGGGCACAGATACGCAGTATTTT. The chain links TRBV5-1 to TRBJ2-3, with D possibly TRBD2 on 6 matching bases. CDR3 length equals 15 residues. Per the germline V gene, CDR1 is SGHRS and CDR2 is YFSETQ. Deletions cut 4 bases from V and 1 base from J, with 13 bases between. Together with reference TRBV5-1 and TRBJ2-3, the CDR3 gives the full variable domain: KAGVTQTPRYLIKTRGQQVTLSCSPISGHRSVSWYQQTPGQGLQFLFEYFSETQRNKGNFPGRFSGRQFSNSRSEMNVSTLELGDSALYLCASSTGERGTDTQYFGPGTRLTVL.

The V and J genes are TRBV27 and TRBJ2-7; 12 bases are shared with TRBD2. V trimming: 2 bases; J trimming: 4 bases; junction bases outside the gene matches: 12. This CDR3 is built from 18 residues. Germline V CDR1 and CDR2: MNHEY, SMNVEV (reference sequence). CDR3 coding DNA: TGTGCCAGCAGTTTAAAACCCGTCCTAGCGGGGGGGCTATACGAGCAGTACTTC. Translation: CASSLKPVLAGGLYEQYF.

The V call is TRBV5-6, the J call TRBJ2-1, with D perhaps TRBD2 (6 bases). V was trimmed by 3 bases and J by 6 bases, leaving 22 bases between them. This CDR3 has 17 residues. Germline CDR1 reads SGHDT; CDR2 reads YYEEEE. CDR3 protein: CASSSVAGPRVTNEQFF. The CDR3, as DNA: TGTGCCAGCAGCTCGGTGGCGGGGCCTAGGGTAACCAATGAGCAGTTCTTC.

This rearrangement joins TRBV6-5 to TRBJ1-2, with 7 bases lining up with TRBD1. V was clipped by 2 bases and J by 2 bases; unmatched bases: 2. Germline V gene sequence: CDR1 MNHEY, CDR2 SVGAGI. CDR3 length: 14 residues. The CDR3 DNA is TGTGCCAGCAGTTACCAACAGGGGAACTATGGCTACACCTTC. It is translated as CASSYQQGNYGYTF.